This TCR beta chain was found in a study of vaccination and CD4 T cells after COVID-19. Study-level information: Overlapping peptides covering the spike proteins of SARS-CoV-2, HCoV-NL63, HCoV-OC43 and HCoV-229E were added to stimulate cells.

The study sequenced cultured CD4+ T cell DNA using the Oncomine TCR Beta short-read assay. TCRdb reprocessed the PCR reads via MiXCR and lists one record per CDR3 protein. Of 11,000 or so distinct CDR3 sequences in the sample, about 42% were seen once. As to this clonotype: Antigen unknown.

Treatment reported: 10-day PBMC culture with coronavirus spike peptide pools or control peptides (ViraFEST assay). Germline V gene lookup returns CDR1 MNHEY and CDR2 SVGAGI. CDR3 length: 14 amino acids. V was shortened by 2 bases and J by 5 bases, with 10 bases between the two germline ends. Study results and caveats: Looking at convalescent patients, a median approximately 86% of reactive clones were present only post-vaccination.

The chain employs TRBV6-5 and TRBJ1-5; D gene ambiguous. The clonotype comes from a human donor who had recovered from COVID-19. What was sequenced was CD4+ T cells from blood, cultured in vitro. The CDR3 sequence: CASSYKQFDQPQHF. CDR3 bases: TGTGCCAGCAGTTACAAACAGTTCGATCAGCCCCAGCATTTT.